Listed below are T cell receptor beta chains from one sample, sequenced in a study of identifying expanded T cells in peripheral blood. Sequencing used immunoSEQ multiplex PCR; TCRdb keeps in-frame clones, though not all of them. In the table there are about 110,000 clones, around 89% of which are singletons. The sample consisted of blood. The receptors shown here come from a person between 18 and 75 years old in good health. Each CDR3 is given with its conserved first and last residue. A D gene is named only where the DNA matches it firmly. Rows give clone size only sometimes, using once, few, many, or a class for an expanded clone.

cdr3_aa	cdr3_nt	j_call	d_call	clone_size	v_call
CASSGTASANVLTF	TGTGCCAGCAGTGGGACGGCGAGCGCCAACGTCCTGACTTTC	TRBJ2-6	.	.	TRBV2
CASSQDDGVTYEQYF	TGTGCCAGCAGCCAAGATGATGGGGTAACCTACGAGCAGTACTTC	TRBJ2-7	.	.	TRBV4-2
CASSQLQRTGSGDEQYF	TGTGCCAGCAGCCAACTCCAACGGACAGGTTCAGGCGACGAGCAGTACTTC	TRBJ2-7	TRBD1	.	TRBV4-2
CASTPQSGRQETQYF	TGTGCCAGCACCCCACAGTCGGGCAGACAAGAGACCCAGTACTTC	TRBJ2-5	.	.	TRBV7-2
CASSLVSGTTVTDTQYF	TGTGCCAGCAGCTTGGTGTCCGGGACAACAGTCACAGATACGCAGTATTTT	TRBJ2-3	.	.	TRBV5-8
CASSEYGRETQYF	TGTGCCAGCAGTGAATACGGACGAGAGACCCAGTACTTC	TRBJ2-5	.	.	TRBV25-1
CASSPTTGNGYGYTF	TGTGCCAGCAGTCCCACGACAGGGAATGGCTATGGCTACACCTTC	TRBJ1-2	TRBD1	.	TRBV28
CASSAWDGTYGYTF	TGTGCCAGCAGTGCCTGGGACGGTACCTATGGCTACACCTTC	TRBJ1-2	.	.	TRBV28
CAIAVRSGNTIYF	TGTGCCATCGCAGTGCGCTCTGGAAACACCATATATTTT	TRBJ1-3	.	.	TRBV10-3
CASIQLAGAFNEQYF	TGTGCCAGCATCCAATTGGCGGGAGCGTTCAACGAGCAGTACTTC	TRBJ2-7	TRBD2	.	TRBV28
CASEQGYEQYF	TGTGCCAGCGAACAGGGGTACGAGCAGTACTTC	TRBJ2-7	TRBD1	.	TRBV28
CSAVGRDSYTF	TGCAGTGCAGTTGGGAGGGACAGCTACACCTTC	TRBJ1-2	.	.	TRBV20-1
CASSDAGGSYEQYF	TGCGCCAGCAGTGATGCGGGGGGCTCCTACGAGCAGTACTTC	TRBJ2-7	TRBD2	.	TRBV10-2
CASSLNGGEQFF	TGTGCCAGCAGCTTAAATGGGGGGGAGCAGTTCTTC	TRBJ2-1	.	.	TRBV7-3
CASSRTSGLNTGELFF	TGCGCCAGCAGCCGGACTAGCGGTCTGAACACCGGGGAGCTGTTTTTT	TRBJ2-2	TRBD2	few	TRBV5-1
CASSISSIVPDTQYF	TGTGCCAGTAGTATTAGTAGTATCGTCCCAGATACGCAGTATTTT	TRBJ2-3	.	.	TRBV19
CAWSVLTYGYTF	TGTGCCTGGAGTGTACTAACCTATGGCTACACCTTC	TRBJ1-2	.	once	TRBV30
CASSWGTSGSRYTQYF	TGCGCCAGCAGCTGGGGGACTAGCGGGAGTAGGTATACGCAGTATTTT	TRBJ2-3	TRBD2	.	TRBV5-1
CASSSTSGIETQYF	TGTGCCAGCAGCTCCACTAGCGGGATTGAGACCCAGTACTTC	TRBJ2-5	TRBD2	.	TRBV7-3
CASSYFGRGETQYF	TGTGCCAGCAGTTATTTTGGGCGGGGAGAGACCCAGTACTTC	TRBJ2-5	.	.	TRBV6-5
CASSLNGETQYF	TGTGCCAGCAGCTTAAACGGAGAGACCCAGTACTTC	TRBJ2-5	.	.	TRBV11-3
CASSLSQSPYGYTF	TGTGCCAGCAGCTTGAGTCAATCCCCCTATGGCTACACCTTC	TRBJ1-2	.	.	TRBV5-4
CASSITAGGFGGRQETQYF	TGTGCCAGCAGCATCACAGCGGGGGGGTTCGGAGGGAGACAAGAGACCCAGTACTTC	TRBJ2-5	TRBD2	.	TRBV7-2
CASIQRPSVEETQYF	TGTGCCAGCATTCAGAGGCCCTCAGTGGAAGAGACCCAGTACTTC	TRBJ2-5	.	.	TRBV6-1
CASSFGADTRGQETQYF	TGCGCCAGCAGCTTTGGGGCAGACACGAGAGGGCAAGAGACCCAGTACTTC	TRBJ2-5	.	.	TRBV5-1
CASSAQGSPYEQYF	TGTGCCAGCAGCGCACAGGGGTCCCCCTACGAGCAGTACTTC	TRBJ2-7	TRBD1	.	TRBV4-2
CATSRDLGEGYEQYF	TGTGCCACCAGCAGAGATCTTGGGGAGGGCTACGAGCAGTACTTC	TRBJ2-7	TRBD2	once	TRBV15
CASRAWEGAEAFF	TGTGCCAGCAGAGCCTGGGAAGGGGCTGAAGCTTTCTTT	TRBJ1-1	.	.	TRBV9
CASSPEPGLATGELFF	TGTGCCAGCAGCCCAGAACCGGGACTAGCGACCGGGGAGCTGTTTTTT	TRBJ2-2	TRBD2	.	TRBV9
CASSSYRGTVQETQYF	TGTGCCAGCAGCTCTTATAGGGGGACGGTCCAAGAGACCCAGTACTTC	TRBJ2-5	.	.	TRBV7-9
CASSPGTSGEYTQYF	TGTGCCAGCTCACCCGGGACTAGCGGGGAGTATACGCAGTATTTT	TRBJ2-3	TRBD2	.	TRBV18
CASSKLKGSGEQFF	TGTGCCAGCAGCAAACTAAAGGGTAGCGGGGAGCAGTTCTTC	TRBJ2-1	TRBD2	once	TRBV7-2
CASSRGDVGTDTQYF	TGTGCCAGCAGTCGAGGGGACGTTGGCACAGATACGCAGTATTTT	TRBJ2-3	.	once	TRBV7-2
CASSLKWGEEGYTF	TGTGCCAGCAGCTTAAAGTGGGGTGAGGAGGGCTACACCTTC	TRBJ1-2	.	.	TRBV11-1
CASSLAGIRVDEQFF	TGCGCCAGCAGTCTAGCGGGAATCCGAGTCGATGAGCAGTTCTTC	TRBJ2-1	TRBD2	.	TRBV5-1
CASSAPQGGRDTQYF	TGTGCCAGTAGTGCTCCACAGGGGGGAAGGGATACGCAGTATTTT	TRBJ2-3	TRBD1	.	TRBV19
CASSLGGNRGTDTQYF	TGTGCCAGCAGCTTAGGTGGGAACAGGGGCACAGATACGCAGTATTTT	TRBJ2-3	.	.	TRBV7-3
CASSDRVTGELFF	TGTGCCAGCAGTGATAGGGTCACCGGGGAGCTGTTTTTT	TRBJ2-2	.	.	TRBV6-1
CASSQASIPVDTIYF	TGTGCCAGCTCGCAAGCCTCTATCCCGGTGGACACCATATATTTT	TRBJ1-3	.	.	TRBV18
CASKARGTSVTSTDTQYF	TGTGCCAGTAAAGCGAGGGGGACTAGCGTAACTAGCACAGATACGCAGTATTTT	TRBJ2-3	TRBD2	once	TRBV19
CATQGASQETQYF	TGTGCCACCCAGGGGGCAAGTCAAGAGACCCAGTACTTC	TRBJ2-5	TRBD1	.	TRBV19
CASSQEFRTSGGNEQFF	TGTGCCAGCAGCCAAGAGTTTCGGACTAGCGGGGGGAATGAGCAGTTCTTC	TRBJ2-1	TRBD2	.	TRBV4-2
CASSLQGAGGNTIYF	TGTGCCAGCAGCTTGCAGGGGGCAGGTGGAAACACCATATATTTT	TRBJ1-3	TRBD1	.	TRBV7-9
CASSFTSAYEQYF	TGCGCCAGCAGCTTTACTAGTGCCTACGAGCAGTACTTC	TRBJ2-7	.	few	TRBV5-1
CASSLTQHLTDTQYF	TGTGCCAGCAGCTTAACCCAACATCTAACAGATACGCAGTATTTT	TRBJ2-3	.	few	TRBV7-9
CASSIGLVGEQYF	TGTGCCAGTAGTATCGGGTTAGTAGGCGAGCAGTACTTC	TRBJ2-7	.	.	TRBV19
CASSLLGLVSSGELFF	TGCGCCAGCAGCTTATTGGGACTAGTTTCCTCCGGGGAGCTGTTTTTT	TRBJ2-2	TRBD2	.	TRBV5-1
CASTPRWGAEETQYF	TGTGCCAGCACCCCACGTTGGGGGGCTGAAGAGACCCAGTACTTC	TRBJ2-5	.	.	TRBV6-1
CASSLTGDQPQHF	TGTGCCAGCAGCCTAACAGGGGATCAGCCCCAGCATTTT	TRBJ1-5	TRBD1	.	TRBV7-2
CASSHGTGTGGDEQYF	TGTGCCAGCAGCCATGGTACCGGGACAGGGGGCGACGAGCAGTACTTC	TRBJ2-7	TRBD1	.	TRBV11-3
CASSPGQGNTEAFF	TGTGCCAGCAGCCCGGGACAGGGAAACACTGAAGCTTTCTTT	TRBJ1-1	TRBD1	.	TRBV7-9
CASSQTPGQSRPDTQYF	TGCGCCAGCAGCCAGACCCCGGGACAGAGTCGCCCAGATACGCAGTATTTT	TRBJ2-3	TRBD1	.	TRBV5-1
CASSRDRFRQYF	TGTGCCAGCAGCCGGGACAGGTTCAGGCAGTATTTT	TRBJ2-3	TRBD1	.	TRBV7-4
CASSVGQAIYQPQHF	TGTGCCAGCAGTGTTGGACAGGCTATCTATCAGCCCCAGCATTTT	TRBJ1-5	TRBD1	.	TRBV2
CASSRLTSGNTEAFF	TGTGCCAGTAGTCGACTTACCTCGGGGAACACTGAAGCTTTCTTT	TRBJ1-1	.	.	TRBV19
CASNEGTDTQYF	TGTGCCAGCAACGAGGGGACAGATACGCAGTATTTT	TRBJ2-3	.	.	TRBV7-9
CASSKPGLATYQETQYF	TGTGCCAGCAGCAAACCGGGACTAGCTACGTACCAAGAGACCCAGTACTTC	TRBJ2-5	.	few	TRBV21-1
CASSYSGGSYEQYF	TGTGCCAGCAGTTACTCCGGCGGCTCCTACGAGCAGTACTTC	TRBJ2-7	.	.	TRBV6-5
CASSISGLGEQYF	TGTGCCAGTAGTATATCAGGGTTAGGCGAGCAGTACTTC	TRBJ2-7	.	.	TRBV19